These 30 T cell receptor beta chains share one sample of origin, sequenced in a study of sequential checkpoint blockade in melanoma. Libraries were prepared by immunoSEQ multiplex PCR; TCRdb keeps only in-frame clonotypes and omits some of them. The profile covers about 17,000 clones, with 72% appearing a single time and over 20% taken by the ten largest. Specified treatment: randomized to nivolumab then ipilimumab (arm A) or the reverse (arm B). Sequences were derived from CD8+ T cells sorted from blood (inferred from file names), sampled from a patient given nivolumab and ipilimumab in sequence. All receptors derive from a human donor with melanoma.

V gene TRBV7-9 combines with J gene TRBJ2-7; D might be TRBD1 (6 bases). The germline CDR1 and CDR2 sequences are SEHNR and FQNEAQ (reference sequence). Trimming removed 5 bases at V and 7 bases at J, with 15 bases between. The CDR3 contains 13 residues. Here the CDR3 DNA reads TGTGCCAGCAGCCCCGGGACACAATGGGAGCAGTACTTC. This sequence encodes CASSPGTQWEQYF. The full variable domain, completed using reference TRBV7-9 and TRBJ2-7, is DTGVSQNPRHKITKRGQNVTFRCDPISEHNRLYWYRQTLGQGPEFLTYFQNEAQLEKSRLLSDRFSAERPKGSFSTLEIQRTEQGDSAMYLCASSPGTQWEQYFGPGTRLTVT.

The gene calls are TRBV11-3 and TRBJ2-5; TRBD2 agrees at 9 bases. TRBJ2-7 explains the end of the DNA better; the J call may be wrong. CDR3 length: 18 amino acids. CDR1 and CDR2 (germline): SGHNT, YENEEA. The DNA for the CDR3 is TGTGCCAGCAGCTTTCACGGTCCTAGCGGGAAAGCCATCTACGAGCAGTACTTC. Translation: CASSFHGPSGKAIYEQYF.

This chain joins TRBV7-9 and TRBJ2-5; no reliable D call. The V and J ends lost 1 base and 5 bases respectively, with 14 bases between them. CDR1 is SEHNR, CDR2 FQNEAQ, per germline (reference sequence). The CDR3 has 15 amino acids. The chain's CDR3 is CASSLGEVAAETQYF. Here the CDR3 DNA reads TGTGCCAGCAGCTTAGGAGAGGTAGCAGCCGAGACCCAGTACTTC.

This chain joins TRBV10-3 and TRBJ1-2; D is unclear. Germline CDR1 and CDR2: ENHRY and SYGVKD. The V end was cut by 2 bases, the J end by 4 bases, with 20 bases between. This CDR3 spans 17 amino acids. The CDR3 protein is CAISEKSLRRSGYGYTF. The CDR3 DNA reads as TGTGCCATCAGTGAGAAATCCTTAAGACGTAGCGGCTATGGCTACACCTTC.

Only one count was recorded for this clone. The V call is TRBV11-2, the J call TRBJ2-3; 7 bases are shared with TRBD2. V shed 4 bases and J 2 bases; nucleotides not matched to a gene: 6. This CDR3 is 15 amino acids long. Germline CDR1 is SGHAT and CDR2 is FQNNGV. The CDR3, as DNA: TGTGCCAGCAGCTCCCCGGGAGGACTCACAGATACGCAGTATTTT. Translated, it gives CASSSPGGLTDTQYF.

The rearrangement joins TRBV19 to TRBJ2-6; D ambiguous. This CDR3 is 15 amino acids long. Germline assignment: CDR1 LNHDA and CDR2 SQIVND (reference sequence). The V and J ends lost 2 bases and 0 bases respectively, with 5 bases between them. The DNA for the CDR3 is TGTGCCAGTAGTATACAGATCTCTGGGGCCAACGTCCTGACTTTC. Protein: CASSIQISGANVLTF.

The chain couples TRBV10-3 to TRBJ2-1, with TRBD1 identical over 8 bases. Germline CDR1 and CDR2: ENHRY and SYGVKD. This CDR3 has 17 residues. After removal of 2 bases from V and 0 bases from J, the junction contained 6 bases not matched to a gene. As DNA, the CDR3 is TGTGCCATCAGTGAGACCTCCGGACAGGGCTCCTACAATGAGCAGTTCTTC. Protein sequence: CAISETSGQGSYNEQFF.

This chain uses TRBV28 with TRBJ1-2; no clear D gene. Per germline, CDR1 MDHEN and CDR2 SYDVKM. This CDR3 region has 14 residues. The V end was cut by 2 bases, the J end by 4 bases, with 11 bases between. The CDR3 region is CASSLQLEAYGYTF. The CDR3 DNA reads TGTGCCAGCAGTTTACAACTGGAGGCCTATGGCTACACCTTC.

About this clone: At one boundary the junction diverges from the germline segment, which might be a read error. Other DNA sequences in the same sample also yield this CDR3. This chain connects TRBV28 to TRBJ2-7, with D possibly matching TRBD2 (7 bases). Germline lookup yields CDR1 MDHEN and CDR2 SYDVKM. The CDR3 length is 14 residues. Here the CDR3 reads CASSIPGGSYEQYF. The CDR3 region has the DNA TGTGCCAGCAGTATCCCGGGGGGCTCCTATGAGCAGTACTTC.

The gene calls are TRBV27 and TRBJ2-7; 12 bases match TRBD2. The CDR3 sequence is 16 residues long. V gave up 3 bases and J gave up 5 bases; unmatched junction bases: 8. Per germline, CDR1 MNHEY and CDR2 SMNVEV (reference sequence). The CDR3 here is CASSFRTTSGSDEQYF. CDR3 nucleotides: TGTGCCAGCAGTTTCCGAACGACTAGCGGGAGTGACGAGCAGTACTTC.

The chain joins TRBV18 to TRBJ1-1, with 10 bases matching TRBD1. With V trimmed by 3 bases and J by 6 bases, 10 bases remained unmatched. This CDR3 region has 16 residues. Germline CDR1 KGHSH, CDR2 LQKENI. The CDR3 region is CASSPIAGTGDPEAFF. In nucleotides, the CDR3 is TGTGCCAGCTCACCCATAGCCGGGACAGGGGACCCTGAAGCTTTCTTT.

The CDR3 here is CATSRDRAGTTDTQYF. In nucleotides, the CDR3 is TGTGCCACCAGCAGAGACAGGGCGGGGACCACAGATACGCAGTATTTT. The genes are TRBV15 and TRBJ2-3; TRBD2 might be the D (6 bases). The germline CDR1 and CDR2 sequences are LNHNV and YYDKDF (reference sequence). CDR3 size: 16 residues. Between the trimmed V and J ends, which lost 0 bases and 2 bases, there was a span of 12 bases. Supplemented by reference TRBV15 and TRBJ2-3, the full variable domain reads DAMVIQNPRYQVTQFGKPVTLSCSQTLNHNVMYWYQQKSSQAPKLLFHYYDKDFNNEADTPDNFQSRRPNTSFCFLDIRSPGLGDTAMYLCATSRDRAGTTDTQYFGPGTRLTVL.

By its share, this clone is medium-sized (0.01 to 0.1%). The CDR3 here is CASSVWEGVFGYTF. The CDR3 DNA sequence: TGTGCCAGCAGCGTATGGGAGGGGGTTTTTGGCTACACCTTC. The chain employs TRBV5-6 and TRBJ1-2; a possible D gene is TRBD1 (6 bases). V lost 4 bases and J lost 7, with 17 bases in between. There are 14 residues in the CDR3. The germline V gene encodes CDR1 SGHDT and CDR2 YYEEEE. Supplemented by reference TRBV5-6 and TRBJ1-2, the full variable domain reads DAGVTQSPTHLIKTRGQQVTLRCSPKSGHDTVSWYQQALGQGPQFIFQYYEEEERQRGNFPDRFSGHQFPNYSSELNVNALLLGDSALYLCASSVWEGVFGYTFGSGTRLTVV.

This clone was recorded only once. The chain links TRBV19 to TRBJ2-5, with TRBD1 matching over 9 bases. The J call is in doubt because the DNA end fits TRBJ2-7 better. CDR1 is LNHDA and CDR2 is SQIVND in the germline V gene (reference sequence). The CDR3 loop spans 15 amino acids. This CDR3 reads CASSLGTGPTYEQYF. CDR3 sequence (DNA): TGTGCCAGTAGTCTTGGGACAGGGCCCACCTACGAGCAGTACTTC.

The gene calls are TRBV11-2 and TRBJ1-1, with TRBD1 as a possible D gene (5 bases). The length of the CDR3 is 11 residues. Germline CDR1 SGHAT, CDR2 FQNNGV. V gave up 5 bases and J gave up 8 bases, with 9 bases separating them. CDR3 residues: CASSPGAEAFF. CDR3 sequence (DNA): TGTGCCAGCAGCCCTGGGGCAGAAGCTTTCTTT.

The chain combines TRBV6-5 with TRBJ2-7; D not certain. Germline V gives CDR1 MNHEY, CDR2 SVGAGI. The length of the CDR3 is 12 residues. Trimming shortened V by 5 bases and J by 3 bases, and 8 bases separated the two germline ends. CDR3 DNA: TGTGCCAGCAGTCCAACAAACTACGAGCAGTACTTC. As protein: CASSPTNYEQYF.

The chain links TRBV7-8 to TRBJ2-7; 9 bases agree with TRBD1. This CDR3 spans 16 amino acids. V gave up 5 bases and J gave up 2 bases; unmatched junction bases: 10. Germline V lookup: CDR1 SGHVS, CDR2 FQNEAQ. In DNA, the CDR3 is TGTGCCAGCAGCCCGATAAGGACAGGGGAGGCCTACGAGCAGTACTTC. The encoded protein is CASSPIRTGEAYEQYF.

As concerns this clone: Other DNA sequences of this sample code for an identical CDR3. This rearrangement joins TRBV6-1 to TRBJ1-2, with D hard to call. Trimming shortened V by 6 bases and J by 4 bases, and 6 bases separated the two germline ends. Germline lookup yields CDR1 MNHNS and CDR2 SASEGT. This CDR3 has 11 residues. For the CDR3, the DNA is TGTGCCAGCAGCTCCGGCTATGGCTACACCTTC. Its protein is CASSSGYGYTF.

The chain employs TRBV19 and TRBJ1-4; perhaps TRBD1 as D (5 bases). The CDR3 runs 14 residues. The V and J ends lost 5 bases and 8 bases respectively, with 15 bases between them. CDR1 is LNHDA, CDR2 SQIVND, per germline (reference sequence). The CDR3 nucleotides read TGTGCCAGTAGTCCAACCTCAAAGGGGGAAAAACTGTTTTTT. This gives the protein CASSPTSKGEKLFF.

The CDR3 loop reads CASSSLERGQGEKLFF. The CDR3 DNA reads as TGTGCCAGCAGCTCCCTGGAAAGGGGGCAGGGTGAAAAACTGTTTTTT. J is TRBJ1-4 and V is TRBV21-1; TRBD1 was called by the table and not checked on the DNA. TRBV21-1 is a pseudogene. This CDR3 has 16 amino acids.

As for this clone: One end of the junction fails to match germline, which may point to a read error. The V and J genes are TRBV2 and TRBJ2-5; 8 nucleotides match TRBD1. This CDR3 is 14 amino acids long. Germline V CDR1 and CDR2: SNHLY, FYNNEI. The CDR3 nucleotides read TGTGCCAGAAGTGCGGGAAACAGGGGGGAGACCCAGTACTTC. Residues: CARSAGNRGETQYF.

The J gene is TRBJ1-1, the V gene TRBV27; 8 bases align to TRBD1. The junction had 10 bases not matched to a gene; V was cut back by 5 bases and J by 5 bases. Germline V CDR1 and CDR2: MNHEY, SMNVEV (reference sequence). The CDR3 is made up of 15 amino acids. This chain's CDR3 is CASSDDRGQRTEAFF. DNA for the CDR3: TGTGCCAGCAGTGACGACAGGGGACAAAGGACTGAAGCTTTCTTT.

V usage is TRBV15 and J usage is TRBJ1-4; 9 nucleotides agree with TRBD1. J was trimmed by 4 bases and V by 3 bases; bases with no gene match: 6. The CDR3 consists of 16 residues. CDR1 and CDR2 from the germline V gene are LNHNV and YYDKDF (reference sequence). The CDR3 protein is CATSSEQGASNEKLFF. DNA of the CDR3: TGTGCCACCAGCAGCGAACAGGGGGCAAGTAATGAAAAACTGTTTTTT.

This rearrangement joins TRBV7-9 to TRBJ2-7, with TRBD1 matching over 8 bases. With V trimmed by 4 bases and J by 4 bases, 9 bases remained unmatched. Per the germline V gene, CDR1 is SEHNR and CDR2 is FQNEAQ (reference sequence). CDR3 length: 15 amino acids. CDR3 sequence (DNA): TGTGCCAGCAGCTCCCCGACAGGGGACGCTTACGAGCAGTACTTC. Translation gives CASSSPTGDAYEQYF.

The J gene is TRBJ2-5, the V gene TRBV7-9; weak D call: TRBD1 (5 bases). The better agreement between TRBJ2-7 and the DNA end casts doubt on the J call. Germline V gene lookup returns CDR1 SEHNR and CDR2 FQNEAQ (reference sequence). The CDR3 has 14 amino acids. The CDR3 reads CASSPTVTTYEQYF. In DNA, the CDR3 is TGTGCCAGCAGCCCGACAGTTACGACCTACGAGCAGTACTTC.

This clone was seen a few times. The rearrangement joins TRBV7-2 to TRBJ2-2, with TRBD2 identical over 8 bases. The V segment lost 3 bases and the J segment 5 bases; nucleotides outside the gene matches: 14. CDR3 length: 18 amino acids. Germline V CDR1 and CDR2: SGHTA, FQGNSA. DNA for the CDR3: TGTGCCAGCAGCTTTCCTGACACCGGGACTAGGGGGACCGGGGAGCTGTTTTTT. This codes for CASSFPDTGTRGTGELFF.

In its sample, this clone is medium-sized. A read error may explain this, as a much larger clone is one base away. At the DNA level, this CDR3 is encoded by other sequences in the same sample as well. The gene calls are TRBV6-6 and TRBJ1-4; D call uncertain. Trimming left V 2 bases short and J 0 bases short, with 7 bases between. The CDR3 contains 15 residues. Looked up from germline, CDR1 is MNHNY and CDR2 is SVGAGI (reference sequence). CDR3 bases: TGTGCCAGCAGTTACGAGGGCGCAACTAATGAAAAACTGTTTTTT. Amino acids: CASSYEGATNEKLFF.

This clone was detected only a few times. The rearrangement uses TRBV4-1 and TRBJ1-2, with D uncertain. V lost 2 bases, J lost 6 bases, and 4 bases lay in between. CDR1 is MGHRA, CDR2 YSYEKL, per germline. This CDR3 has 11 amino acids. The CDR3 reads CASSQSDGYTF. The CDR3 DNA reads as TGCGCCAGCAGCCAATCAGATGGCTACACCTTC.

The chain has TRBV11-2 and TRBJ2-2; a weak D match, TRBD1 (6 bases). Trimming removed 2 bases at V and 0 bases at J, with 10 bases between. This CDR3 is 16 amino acids long. CDR1 and CDR2 (germline): SGHAT, FQNNGV. The CDR3 region has the DNA TGTGCCAGCAGCTTAAACAGGGCCCCGAACACCGGGGAGCTGTTTTTT. Translation gives CASSLNRAPNTGELFF. Supplemented by reference TRBV11-2 and TRBJ2-2, the full variable domain reads EAGVAQSPRYKIIEKRQSVAFWCNPISGHATLYWYQQILGQGPKLLIQFQNNGVVDDSQLPKDRFSAERLKGVDSTLKIQPAKLEDSAVYLCASSLNRAPNTGELFFGEGSRLTVL.

V is TRBV7-3 and J is TRBJ2-6; perhaps TRBD2 as D (5 bases). Germline lookup yields CDR1 SGHTA and CDR2 FQGTGA. The length of the CDR3 is 17 residues. V was pared by 3 bases and J by 4 bases, with 16 bases between. The CDR3 coding sequence is TGTGCCAGCAGCTTCGAAGGGTCGGGGTTCGGGGCCAACGTCCTGACTTTC. Protein sequence: CASSFEGSGFGANVLTF.